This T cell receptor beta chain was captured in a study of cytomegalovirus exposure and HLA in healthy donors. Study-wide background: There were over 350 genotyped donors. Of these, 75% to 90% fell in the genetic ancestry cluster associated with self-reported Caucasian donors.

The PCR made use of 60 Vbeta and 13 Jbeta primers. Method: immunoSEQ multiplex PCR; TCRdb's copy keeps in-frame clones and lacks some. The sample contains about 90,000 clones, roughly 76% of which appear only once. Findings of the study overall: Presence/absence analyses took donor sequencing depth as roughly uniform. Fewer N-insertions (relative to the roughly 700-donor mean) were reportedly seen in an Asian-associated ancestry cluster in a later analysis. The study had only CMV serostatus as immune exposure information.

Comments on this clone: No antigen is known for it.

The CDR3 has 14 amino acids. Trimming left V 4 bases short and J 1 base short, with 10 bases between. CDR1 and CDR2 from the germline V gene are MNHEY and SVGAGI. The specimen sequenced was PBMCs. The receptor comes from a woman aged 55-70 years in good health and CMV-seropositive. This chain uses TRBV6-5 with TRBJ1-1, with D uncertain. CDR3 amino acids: CASSFLAGNTEAFF. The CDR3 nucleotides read TGTGCCAGCAGTTTTCTAGCCGGGAACACTGAAGCTTTCTTT.